The 25 T cell receptor beta chains listed next were all sequenced from one sample in a study of control samples from healthy donors and cancer patients. Profiling relied on immunoSEQ multiplex PCR, and the TCRdb table lists in-frame clones only, not all of them. Of roughly 120,000 clones detected, 75% to 90% appear once; the ten largest clones hold about 16%. The sample consisted of blood. The receptors shown here come from a woman in her fifties or sixties in good health.

This chain uses TRBV6-5 with TRBJ2-1; a possible D gene is TRBD2 (7 bases). The CDR3 contains 15 residues. Germline assignment: CDR1 MNHEY and CDR2 SVGAGI. V was shortened by 4 bases and J by 8 bases, with 18 bases between the two germline ends. The CDR3 bases are TGTGCCAGCAGTTCGGTGAGGGGGGGCGTCTATGAGCAGTTCTTC. Amino acids: CASSSVRGGVYEQFF.

The V call is TRBV18, the J call TRBJ2-2, with D possibly TRBD1 on 6 matching bases. The ends were cut back, 2 bases at V and 3 bases at J, with 10 bases in the middle. CDR1 is KGHSH, CDR2 LQKENI, per germline. The CDR3 is 15 amino acids. CDR3 nucleotides: TGTGCCAGCTCACCAGTACAGGGTCACACCGGGGAGCTGTTTTTT. Translating it yields CASSPVQGHTGELFF. Together with reference TRBV18 and TRBJ2-2, the CDR3 gives the full variable domain: NAGVMQNPRHLVRRRGQEARLRCSPMKGHSHVYWYRQLPEEGLKFMVYLQKENIIDESGMPKERFSAEFPKEGPSILRIQQVVRGDSAAYFCASSPVQGHTGELFFGEGSRLTVL.

This clone rates as medium-sized (0.01 to 0.1%). The rearrangement links TRBV6-5 to TRBJ1-5; 9 nucleotides agree with TRBD1. The CDR3 loop spans 14 amino acids. In germline, CDR1 is MNHEY, CDR2 SVGAGI. V shed 11 bases, J shed 5 bases, and the junction held 10 bases outside the gene matches. Here the CDR3 reads CAGPRDRDDQPQHF. CDR3 bases: TGTGCCGGTCCCCGGGACAGGGACGATCAGCCCCAGCATTTT.

J is TRBJ1-2 and V is TRBV2; 7 positions agree with TRBD1. Germline loops: CDR1 SNHLY, CDR2 FYNNEI. Trimming removed 4 bases from V and 2 bases from J; junction bases left unmatched: 4. The CDR3 covers 14 residues. The CDR3 protein is CASSVNRGNYGYTF. The DNA of the CDR3 is TGTGCCAGCAGTGTGAACAGGGGAAACTATGGCTACACCTTC. The full variable domain, its missing parts supplied by reference TRBV2 and TRBJ1-2, is EPEVTQTPSHQVTQMGQEVILRCVPISNHLYFYWYRQILGQKVEFLVSFYNNEISEKSEIFDDQFSVERPDGSNFTLKIRSTKLEDSAMYFCASSVNRGNYGYTFGSGTRLTVV.

This chain connects TRBV24-1 to TRBJ2-5; D gene ambiguous. The V gene lost 5 bases and the J gene lost 5 bases, with 8 bases spanning the gap. Germline assignment: CDR1 KGHDR and CDR2 SFDVKD. The CDR3 totals 12 residues. CDR3 nucleotide sequence: TGTGCCACCAGTGGGGTGATGGAGACCCAGTACTTC. Its translation is CATSGVMETQYF.

The J gene is TRBJ1-1, the V gene TRBV5-1; D is unclear. CDR3 length equals 15 residues. The germline V gene encodes CDR1 SGHRS and CDR2 YFSETQ. V was pared by 0 bases and J by 4 bases, with 13 bases between. Written as DNA, the CDR3 is TGCGCCAGCAGCTTGGACGGTGGGGTAGGCACTGAAGCTTTCTTT. This codes for CASSLDGGVGTEAFF. The full variable domain, with the rest looked up from reference TRBV5-1 and TRBJ1-1, is KAGVTQTPRYLIKTRGQQVTLSCSPISGHRSVSWYQQTPGQGLQFLFEYFSETQRNKGNFPGRFSGRQFSNSRSEMNVSTLELGDSALYLCASSLDGGVGTEAFFGQGTRLTVV.

A single count supports this clone. This chain links TRBV27 with TRBJ1-2, with TRBD1 matching 9 bases. CDR3 length: 15 residues. V trimming: 10 bases; J trimming: 6 bases; junction bases outside the gene matches: 15. Per the germline V gene, CDR1 is MNHEY and CDR2 is SMNVEV (reference sequence). CDR3 nucleotides: TGTGCCACCGTCTCCGGGACAGGGAGGGTGAATGGCTACACCTTC. Its protein product is CATVSGTGRVNGYTF.

The chain has TRBV27 and TRBJ2-1; D gene ambiguous. Trimming left V 5 bases short and J 4 bases short, with 12 bases between. The germline gives CDR1 MNHEY, CDR2 SMNVEV (reference sequence). This CDR3 has 14 residues. CDR3 sequence: CASSHPAAYNEQFF. The CDR3 DNA reads as TGTGCCAGCAGTCACCCGGCGGCTTACAATGAGCAGTTCTTC.

The rearrangement joins TRBV4-1 to TRBJ2-3; D call uncertain. CDR1 MGHRA and CDR2 YSYEKL come from the germline V gene. The CDR3 covers 17 residues. V gave up 0 bases and J gave up 0 bases, with 13 bases separating them. CDR3 coding DNA: TGCGCCAGCAGCCAAGATTCGGTCAAATCTAGCACAGATACGCAGTATTTT. This gives the protein CASSQDSVKSSTDTQYF.

With regard to this clone: Other DNA sequences within the sample encode an identical CDR3. The chain joins TRBV9 to TRBJ1-2; D possibly corresponds to TRBD1 (5 bases). The CDR3 contains 12 residues. V lost 2 bases, J lost 7 bases, and 9 bases lay in between. Germline loops: CDR1 SGDLS, CDR2 YYNGEE. The DNA for the CDR3 is TGTGCCAGCAGCGTCCCGGGGGGTGGCTACACCTTC. Translating it yields CASSVPGGGYTF.

The chain employs TRBV3-1 (or the pseudogene TRBV3-2) and TRBJ1-1; D gene uncertain. The CDR3 sequence is 13 residues long. Germline loops: CDR1 LGHDT, CDR2 YNNKEL (reference sequence). The germline V and J ends were trimmed by 1 base and 1 base, with 4 bases remaining between them. The DNA for the CDR3 is TGTGCCAGCAGCCAAGTCTCGAACACTGAAGCTTTCTTT. As protein: CASSQVSNTEAFF.

The chain carries TRBV9 and TRBJ2-1; TRBD2 matches 9 bases. The CDR3 sequence is 15 residues long. The V gene's germline CDR1 is SGDLS and CDR2 YYNGEE. V trimming: 3 bases; J trimming: 3 bases; junction bases outside the gene matches: 4. The CDR3 nucleotides read TGTGCCAGCAGCGCAGGACTAGCGCGCTACAATGAGCAGTTCTTC. Encoded protein: CASSAGLARYNEQFF.

This clone was seen just once. The chain recombines TRBV7-6 with TRBJ2-3, with TRBD2 identical over 7 bases. The CDR3 spans 16 residues. V trimming: 1 base; J trimming: 2 bases; junction bases outside the gene matches: 6. Germline assignment: CDR1 SGHVS and CDR2 FNYEAQ. The CDR3 region has the DNA TGTGCCAGCAGCTTAGTGGCGGGGGAATTCACAGATACGCAGTATTTT. It codes for CASSLVAGEFTDTQYF.

The rearrangement uses TRBV5-1 and TRBJ2-7; 7 nucleotides match TRBD1. CDR1 is SGHRS, CDR2 YFSETQ, per germline. V lost 6 bases, J lost 1 base, and 7 bases stayed unmatched. The CDR3 covers 14 residues. CDR3 region: CASKVGTASYEQYV. Here the CDR3 DNA reads TGCGCCAGCAAAGTAGGGACAGCGTCCTACGAGCAGTACGTC.

The chain joins TRBV28 to TRBJ2-7; tentatively, D is TRBD1 (5 bases). Trimming removed 10 bases at V and 2 bases at J, with 12 bases between. This CDR3 spans 12 amino acids. The germline gives CDR1 MDHEN, CDR2 SYDVKM. CDR3 amino acids: CATWGSPYEQYV. The CDR3 DNA reads TGTGCCACTTGGGGCAGCCCCTACGAGCAGTACGTC.

The chain links TRBV9 to TRBJ1-2, with D maybe TRBD1 (5 bases). The CDR3 is 13 amino acids. The V and J ends lost 4 bases and 7 bases respectively, with 14 bases between them. CDR1 and CDR2 from the germline V gene are SGDLS and YYNGEE. The CDR3 nucleotides are TGTGCCAGCAGCCCAGGGCTCTCATCTGGCTACACCTTC. This gives the protein CASSPGLSSGYTF.

CDR3 in amino acids: CASSFLPPGTGSETQYF. DNA for the CDR3: TGTGCCAGCAGCTTCCTCCCCCCCGGGACAGGGTCAGAGACCCAGTACTTC. The chain has TRBV7-7 and TRBJ2-5, with 9 bases lining up with TRBD1. Trimming at V came to 3 bases and at J to 4 bases, leaving 12 bases not matched to a gene. The CDR3 has 17 residues. Per the germline V gene, CDR1 is SSHAT and CDR2 is FNYEAQ (reference sequence).

The J gene is TRBJ2-3, the V gene TRBV11-2, with TRBD1 matching 7 bases. With 7 bases clipped from V and 4 bases from J, the junction kept 5 bases outside the gene matches. Germline lookup yields CDR1 SGHAT and CDR2 FQNNGV. There are 13 residues in the CDR3. CDR3 loop: CASKDQGADTQYF. In DNA, the CDR3 is TGTGCCAGCAAGGACCAGGGGGCAGATACGCAGTATTTT.

The chain carries TRBV12-5 and TRBJ2-2, with D uncertain. The CDR3 totals 11 residues. Germline V gene sequence: CDR1 LGHNT, CDR2 FRNRAP. The V gene lost 6 bases and the J gene lost 6 bases, with 5 bases spanning the gap. CDR3 protein: CASGWAGELFF. For the CDR3, the DNA is TGTGCTAGTGGATGGGCCGGGGAGCTGTTTTTT.

The J gene is TRBJ1-2, the V gene TRBV19, with TRBD1 matching 7 bases. The CDR3 loop spans 14 amino acids. The J segment lost 8 bases and the V segment lost 4 bases, leaving 10 bases of the junction unmatched. Germline CDR1 LNHDA, CDR2 SQIVND (reference sequence). The CDR3 is CASSSRDSLRGYTF. Here the CDR3 DNA reads TGTGCCAGTAGTAGCCGGGACAGTCTACGGGGCTACACCTTC.

This chain connects TRBV5-1 to TRBJ2-7; TRBD2 agrees at 11 bases. This CDR3 is 15 amino acids long. V dropped 2 bases and J dropped 0; count of bases not matched to a gene: 1. Looked up from germline, CDR1 is SGHRS and CDR2 is YFSETQ. CDR3 loop: CASSLGTSGSYEQYV. The DNA of the CDR3 is TGCGCCAGCAGCTTAGGGACTAGCGGCTCCTACGAGCAGTACGTC.

This clone was recorded only once. This chain uses TRBV6-6 with TRBJ1-5; 10 nucleotides line up with TRBD1. This CDR3 is built from 16 residues. J gave up 6 bases and V 7 bases, and 12 bases lay outside the gene matches. The germline CDR1 and CDR2 sequences are MNHNY and SVGAGI (reference sequence). In DNA form, the CDR3 reads TGTGCCAGCATTGGGGCCGACAGGGGGCGTACTCAGCCCCAGCATTTT. Its translation is CASIGADRGRTQPQHF.

This chain links TRBV5-1 with TRBJ1-1; D is unresolved. This CDR3 region has 13 residues. Germline V gives CDR1 SGHRS, CDR2 YFSETQ. V dropped 2 bases and J dropped 6 bases, with 11 bases sitting between them. DNA for the CDR3: TGCGCCAGCAGCTTACAAGGAGCGGCTGAAGCTTTCTTT. Translating gives CASSLQGAAEAFF.

The rearrangement uses TRBV19 and TRBJ2-1, with D possibly matching TRBD2 (5 bases). Germline CDR1 LNHDA, CDR2 SQIVND (reference sequence). This CDR3 is built from 16 residues. V was cut by 4 bases and J by 10 bases, with 23 bases left in between. CDR3 loop: CASSTPWAGREGEQFF. CDR3 nucleotide sequence: TGTGCCAGTAGTACCCCCTGGGCGGGCCGTGAAGGAGAGCAGTTCTTC.

This chain links TRBV11-2 with TRBJ1-5, with 7 bases identical to TRBD1. The CDR3 covers 14 residues. The ends lost 2 bases at V and 5 bases at J; junction bases unmatched: 3. In germline, CDR1 is SGHAT, CDR2 FQNNGV. The CDR3 reads CASSLRQGDQPQHF. In nucleotides, the CDR3 is TGTGCCAGCAGCTTACGGCAGGGGGATCAGCCCCAGCATTTT.